One sample yielded the 11 T cell receptor beta chains listed below, sequenced in a study of blood T cells in healthy people across ages. Sample-barcoded 5' priming and a J-beta primer mix drove a second PCR of about 7 to 11 cycles. One entry per CDR3 protein results from TCRdb running MiXCR on the 5' RACE reads. The sample holds fewer than 1,000,000 distinct CDR3 sequences; 40% to 50% are singletons and the top ten take around 21%. The sample was blood. Receptors were obtained from a man aged 60-69 years in good health.

This clonotype showed up just a few times. The rearrangement links TRBV20-1 to TRBJ2-7; D is unclear. Germline lookup yields CDR1 DFQATT and CDR2 SNEGSKA (reference sequence). This CDR3 has 14 amino acids. V was cut by 0 bases and J by 0 bases, with 9 bases left in between. The chain's CDR3 is CSARDRSISYEQYF. CDR3 bases: TGCAGTGCTAGAGACAGGAGCATCTCCTACGAGCAGTACTTC.

The V gene is TRBV7-2, the J gene TRBJ2-1; D unresolved. The germline CDR1 and CDR2 sequences are SGHTA and FQGNSA. V was cut by 1 base and J by 7 bases, with 11 bases left in between. The CDR3 consists of 14 residues. The CDR3 sequence: CASSLGPGMNEQFF. In DNA form, the CDR3 reads TGTGCCAGCAGCTTAGGGCCCGGTATGAATGAGCAGTTCTTC.

The count of this clonotype is one. V is TRBV6-6 and J is TRBJ1-2; D remains ambiguous. The CDR3 is 15 amino acids. Germline assignment: CDR1 MNHNY and CDR2 SVGAGI (reference sequence). Deletions cut 4 bases from V and 0 bases from J, with 12 bases between. The CDR3 reads CASSWIRESNYGYTF. In DNA, the CDR3 is TGTGCCAGCAGTTGGATACGAGAATCTAACTATGGCTACACCTTC.

The chain is built from TRBV7-2 and TRBJ2-7, with 10 nucleotides matching TRBD1. Germline CDR1 is SGHTA and CDR2 is FQGNSA. The ends lost 0 bases at V and 2 bases at J; junction bases unmatched: 4. The CDR3 consists of 16 residues. The CDR3 nucleotides are TGTGCCAGCAGCTTAGCAGGGGGACAGGGGACCTACGAGCAGTACTTC. Protein product: CASSLAGGQGTYEQYF.

This clonotype was seen a few times. This chain connects TRBV6-6 to TRBJ1-1; maybe TRBD1 (6 bases). Germline lookup yields CDR1 MNHNY and CDR2 SVGAGI (reference sequence). There are 14 residues in the CDR3. V was shortened by 0 bases and J by 6 bases, with 11 bases between the two germline ends. CDR3 region: CASSYSDSTSEAFF. The CDR3, as DNA: TGTGCCAGCAGTTACTCGGACAGCACCTCTGAAGCTTTCTTT.

The chain employs TRBV28 and TRBJ1-1, with unresolved D. Germline V CDR1 and CDR2: MDHEN, SYDVKM. The CDR3 has 15 residues. V lost 5 bases to trimming and J lost 5 bases, with 18 bases between them. The CDR3 DNA follows: TGTGCCAGCAGTGAACGGGCAGGCGTGCGTACTGAAGCTTTCTTT. It specifies CASSERAGVRTEAFF.

The genes are TRBV6-2 or TRBV6-3 and TRBJ2-6; D not certain. From germline, CDR1 is MNHEY and CDR2 SVGEGT. This CDR3 spans 14 amino acids. V dropped 6 bases and J dropped 0 bases, with 6 bases sitting between them. This chain's CDR3 is CASRWNSGANVLTF. In DNA form, the CDR3 reads TGTGCCAGCAGGTGGAACTCTGGGGCCAACGTCCTGACTTTC.

This clonotype has more than one count but fewer than ten. V and J are TRBV5-1 and TRBJ2-7; the D gene is possibly TRBD1 (6 bases). Trimming removed 1 base from V and 3 bases from J, with 11 bases in between. This CDR3 is 14 amino acids long. Germline loops: CDR1 SGHRS, CDR2 YFSETQ. This chain's CDR3 is CASSLYTGRYEQYF. The CDR3 region has the DNA TGCGCCAGCAGCTTGTATACAGGGCGCTACGAGCAGTACTTC.

J is TRBJ2-1 and V is TRBV9; TRBD2 aligns across 9 bases. After removal of 6 bases from V and 0 bases from J, the junction contained 4 bases not matched to a gene. This CDR3 is built from 15 residues. The germline V gene has CDR1 SGDLS and CDR2 YYNGEE. This CDR3 reads CASNLAGSSYNEQFF. CDR3 sequence (DNA): TGTGCCAGCAACCTAGCGGGGAGCTCCTACAATGAGCAGTTCTTC.

Comment on this clonotype: The junction shows a germline mismatch at one end, possibly a read error. The rearrangement joins TRBV6-1 to TRBJ2-7; no definite D call. This CDR3 comprises 11 residues. Per germline, CDR1 MNHNS and CDR2 SASEGT. CDR3 protein: CDSSGLYEQYF. The CDR3 bases are TGTGACAGCAGTGGCCTGTACGAGCAGTACTTC.

Concerning this clonotype: A junction boundary mismatches the germline segment, possibly from a read error. This rearrangement joins TRBV2 to TRBJ2-6; the D gene is possibly TRBD2 (6 bases). The CDR3 is 15 residues long. Germline V CDR1 and CDR2: SNHLY, FYNNEI. The CDR3 reads CASSEEGTLADVLTF. The CDR3, as DNA: TGTGCCAGCAGTGAGGAGGGCACATTGGCCGACGTCCTGACTTTC.